A single sample gave rise to the 28 T cell receptor beta chains below, sequenced in a study of T cell repertoires in cytomegalovirus infection. MiXCR, applied by TCRdb to the reads, yields one record per CDR3 protein. Here the sample spans around 570,000 distinct CDR3 sequences, approximately 40% being singletons. No antigens are known for them. Sequencing used cultured PBMCs, obtained from culture after CMV antigen stimulation. These TCRs come from a human donor in good health (CMV status not recorded). Some clones in this sample may be carry-over from other donors' samples.

This clonotype has just a few counts. The chain has TRBV11-2 and TRBJ1-4; D is unclear. Trimming stripped 1 base from V and 5 bases from J, with 11 bases between. The CDR3 has 15 residues. Germline-derived CDR1 and CDR2 are SGHAT and FQNNGV. CDR3 loop: CASSLVTRENEKLFF. The CDR3 bases are TGTGCCAGCAGCTTAGTCACCCGAGAGAATGAAAAACTGTTTTTT.

This clonotype was detected a few times. The gene calls are TRBV6-1 and TRBJ2-2, with 8 positions matching TRBD1. V lost 6 bases and J lost 1; bases outside the gene matches: 4. There are 15 residues in the CDR3. Germline V lookup: CDR1 MNHNS, CDR2 SASEGT. The CDR3 DNA is TGTGCCAGCAGGACCGGGACAGGGAACACCGGGGAGCTGTTTTTT. Its translation: CASRTGTGNTGELFF.

The chain employs TRBV10-3 and TRBJ2-2, with a possible D match to TRBD2 (6 bases). The V gene lost 5 bases and the J gene lost 4 bases, with 14 bases spanning the gap. The V gene's germline CDR1 is ENHRY and CDR2 SYGVKD. CDR3 size: 15 residues. The CDR3 DNA is TGTGCCATCAGTCCCTCCGGGAGCGGCACCGGGGAGCTGTTTTTT. This translates into CAISPSGSGTGELFF.

This clonotype was detected many times. Here the CDR3 DNA reads TGTGCCAGCTCTCGACGGAACACTGAAGCTTTCTTT. It specifies CASSRRNTEAFF. The chain recombines TRBV27 with TRBJ1-1; D is uncertain. V was trimmed by 8 bases and J by 1 base, leaving 8 bases between them. Germline V gene lookup returns CDR1 MNHEY and CDR2 SMNVEV (reference sequence). This CDR3 is 12 amino acids long.

This rearrangement joins TRBV25-1 to TRBJ2-1, with 7 bases lining up with TRBD2. With V trimmed by 1 base and J by 8 bases, 11 bases remained unmatched. CDR1 is MGHDK, CDR2 SYGVNS, per germline. The CDR3 spans 16 residues. This CDR3 is CASSEFVSGGVDEQFF. In DNA form, the CDR3 reads TGTGCCAGCAGTGAATTCGTCTCGGGGGGAGTGGATGAGCAGTTCTTC.

This clonotype occurred a few times. The rearrangement uses TRBV7-9 and TRBJ2-5; D is undetermined. CDR3 length: 13 residues. CDR1 and CDR2 from the germline V gene are SEHNR and FQNEAQ (reference sequence). Trimming stripped 5 bases from V and 1 base from J, with 8 bases between. The CDR3 DNA follows: TGTGCCAGCAGCCGAAGGATCCAAGAGACCCAGTACTTC. Translated: CASSRRIQETQYF.

V is TRBV11-2 and J is TRBJ2-1; 8 bases are a match to TRBD1. The germline CDR1 and CDR2 sequences are SGHAT and FQNNGV. This CDR3 region has 16 residues. J lost 6 bases, V lost 5 bases, and 12 bases had no gene match. The CDR3 here is CASSVTGGSSGNEQFF. The DNA for the CDR3 is TGTGCCAGCAGCGTTACAGGGGGTAGCTCGGGCAATGAGCAGTTCTTC.

The chain recombines TRBV12-3 or TRBV12-4 with TRBJ2-1, with 9 bases matching TRBD2. The V gene end was trimmed by 7 bases and the J gene end by 5 bases; junction bases not matched to a gene: 6. This CDR3 region has 14 residues. CDR3: CASTRLAVNNEQFF. CDR3 DNA: TGTGCCAGCACCCGACTAGCGGTAAACAATGAGCAGTTCTTC.

This rearrangement joins TRBV7-6 to TRBJ2-7; 8 nucleotides match TRBD1. The germline CDR1 and CDR2 sequences are SGHVS and FNYEAQ. The CDR3 runs to 15 residues. Trimming cost V 1 base and J 6 bases; bases outside gene matches: 8. CDR3 protein: CASSLGTGNWGEQYF. The CDR3 DNA reads as TGTGCCAGCAGCTTAGGGACAGGGAATTGGGGCGAGCAGTACTTC.

This clonotype appeared a few times. The chain recombines TRBV7-8 with TRBJ2-7; either TRBD1 or TRBD2 may supply D (6 bases each). CDR3 length equals 14 residues. Per germline, CDR1 SGHVS and CDR2 FQNEAQ. The V gene lost 3 bases and the J gene lost 6 bases, with 15 bases spanning the gap. The CDR3 DNA sequence: TGTGCCAGCAGCTTGGGGGGCTCCATCCTCGAGCAGTACTTC. This sequence encodes CASSLGGSILEQYF.

Ten or more counts support this clonotype. V is TRBV7-2 and J is TRBJ2-1; perhaps D is TRBD1 or TRBD2 (6 bases each). CDR1 and CDR2 from the germline V gene are SGHTA and FQGNSA. The CDR3 extends over 14 amino acids. Deletions cut 5 bases from V and 9 bases from J, with 17 bases between. The CDR3 is CASSPSAGQGEQFF. The CDR3 nucleotides read TGTGCCAGCAGCCCTTCTGCGGGACAAGGTGAGCAGTTCTTC.

The CDR3 loop reads CASSPVRGALAGLVQETQYF. CDR3 DNA: TGTGCCAGCAGCCCCGTCAGGGGGGCCCTAGCGGGACTAGTGCAAGAGACCCAGTACTTC. The J gene is TRBJ2-5, the V gene TRBV7-6, with 9 positions matching TRBD2. The V segment lost 5 bases and the J segment 2 bases; nucleotides outside the gene matches: 21. The CDR3 is 20 residues long. Germline V CDR1 and CDR2: SGHVS, FNYEAQ.

The V call is TRBV5-1, the J call TRBJ1-6, with D possibly being TRBD1 (6 bases). The CDR3 extends over 18 amino acids. V was trimmed by 4 bases and J by 8 bases, leaving 25 bases between them. In germline, CDR1 is SGHRS, CDR2 YFSETQ. The chain's CDR3 is CASSPNSPGHIMDSPLHF. CDR3 nucleotides: TGCGCCAGCAGCCCGAACTCTCCGGGACACATTATGGATTCACCCCTCCACTTT.

Concerning this clonotype: The junction differs from germline at one of its ends, possibly a read error. The chain recombines TRBV14 with TRBJ1-1; D is uncertain. Germline V lookup: CDR1 SGHDN, CDR2 FVKESK. The CDR3 has 13 amino acids. CDR3 protein: CASSQGQNTEAFF. Here the CDR3 DNA reads TGCGCCAGCAGCCAAGGCCAAAACACTGAAGCTTTCTTT. The whole variable domain, filled in from reference TRBV14 and TRBJ1-1, reads EAGVTQFPSHSVIEKGQTVTLRCDPISGHDNLYWYRRVMGKEIKFLLHFVKESKQDESGMPNNRFLAERTGGTYSTLKVQPAELEDSGVYFCASSQGQNTEAFFGQGTRLTVV.

In this sample, this clonotype turned up a few times. The V call is TRBV5-1, the J call TRBJ2-1; 12 nucleotides line up with TRBD2. CDR1 is SGHRS, CDR2 YFSETQ, per germline. The CDR3 is made up of 15 amino acids. Trimming at V came to 3 bases and at J to 4 bases, leaving 2 bases not matched to a gene. Here the CDR3 DNA reads TGCGCCAGCAGCTGGACTAGCGGGGAGTACAATGAGCAGTTCTTC. As protein: CASSWTSGEYNEQFF.

The chain links TRBV5-5 to TRBJ1-1, with D maybe TRBD1 (6 bases). CDR1 SGHKS and CDR2 YYEKEE come from the germline V gene (reference sequence). Trimming pared 6 bases from V and 0 bases from J, leaving 18 bases between. CDR3 size: 16 residues. This chain's CDR3 is CASTQTERDMNTEAFF. The CDR3, as DNA: TGTGCCAGCACCCAAACGGAGCGGGACATGAACACTGAAGCTTTCTTT.

This clonotype was seen more than once but under ten times. The chain employs TRBV19 and TRBJ1-1; TRBD1 matches 7 bases. The CDR3 contains 15 residues. CDR1 and CDR2 (germline): LNHDA, SQIVND (reference sequence). V lost 9 bases, J lost 5 bases, and 15 bases stayed unmatched. CDR3 nucleotides: TGTGCCAGCGGAAACCAGCTACAGGGGTGGACTGAAGCTTTCTTT. This gives the protein CASGNQLQGWTEAFF.

This chain uses TRBV19 with TRBJ1-5, with 8 positions matching TRBD1. V was pared by 4 bases and J by 3 bases, with 5 bases of the junction left unmatched. This CDR3 is built from 15 residues. In germline, CDR1 is LNHDA, CDR2 SQIVND (reference sequence). This chain's CDR3 is CASSTRQGTNQPQHF. CDR3 coding DNA: TGTGCCAGTAGTACACGACAGGGGACCAATCAGCCCCAGCATTTT.

This chain uses TRBV7-2 with TRBJ2-7; no clear D gene. CDR1 and CDR2 (germline): SGHTA, FQGNSA. This CDR3 spans 13 amino acids. The V end was cut by 1 base, the J end by 7 bases, with 11 bases between. CDR3 bases: TGTGCCAGCAGCTTAGGGTTCACGCGGGAGCAGTACTTC. It translates to CASSLGFTREQYF.

CDR3 protein: CASSQDPGQGVGYTF. The CDR3 nucleotides read TGCGCCAGCAGCCAAGATCCGGGACAGGGTGTTGGCTACACCTTC. V is TRBV4-1 and J is TRBJ1-2; TRBD1 aligns across 9 bases. CDR3 length: 15 amino acids. Trimming at V came to 0 bases and at J to 7 bases, leaving 6 bases not matched to a gene. CDR1 is MGHRA, CDR2 YSYEKL, per germline.

This clonotype was counted a few times. This sequence joins TRBV4-1 and TRBJ2-1, with a weak D call TRBD2 (5 bases). Looked up from germline, CDR1 is MGHRA and CDR2 is YSYEKL. The CDR3 consists of 14 residues. The V end lost 1 base, the J end lost 8 bases, and 12 bases lay between the germline ends. The CDR3 reads CASSQGPAGDEQFF. In DNA form, the CDR3 reads TGCGCCAGCAGCCAAGGACCGGCCGGGGATGAGCAGTTCTTC.

The chain employs TRBV11-2 and TRBJ2-5, with 9 bases aligning to TRBD2. Looked up from germline, CDR1 is SGHAT and CDR2 is FQNNGV. There are 18 residues in the CDR3. J gave up 1 base and V 3 bases, and 12 bases lay outside the gene matches. The DNA for the CDR3 is TGTGCCAGCAGCTTTAAGATTGCGGGGGGGCCTGTCCAAGAGACCCAGTACTTC. It codes for CASSFKIAGGPVQETQYF.

The chain links TRBV29-1 to TRBJ2-5, with D tentatively TRBD1 (6 bases). V was pared by 5 bases and J by 5 bases, with 15 bases between. The germline V gene has CDR1 SQVTM and CDR2 ANQGSEA. This CDR3 contains 13 residues. For the CDR3, the DNA is TGCAGCGTTTTGAGGGGGATACATGAGACCCAGTACTTC. It is translated as CSVLRGIHETQYF. The full variable domain, its missing parts supplied by reference TRBV29-1 and TRBJ2-5, is SAVISQKPSRDICQRGTSLTIQCQVDSQVTMMFWYRQQPGQSLTLIATANQGSEATYESGFVIDKFPISRPNLTFSTLTVSNMSPEDSSIYLCSVLRGIHETQYFGPGTRLLVL.

DNA of the CDR3: TGTGCCAGCAGCCGGTCCCTCAATCAGCCCCAGCATTTT. Translation gives CASSRSLNQPQHF. The chain combines TRBV6-5 with TRBJ1-5; D uncertain. The CDR3 has 13 amino acids. In germline, CDR1 is MNHEY, CDR2 SVGAGI. The V and J ends lost 6 bases and 3 bases respectively, with 9 bases between them.

This chain uses TRBV30 with TRBJ1-2, with TRBD1 as a possible D gene (5 bases). V was clipped by 2 bases and J by 7 bases, with 8 bases between them. CDR1 is GTSNPN and CDR2 is SVGIG in the germline V gene (reference sequence). The CDR3 length is 11 residues. CDR3 protein: CAWSPGTGYTF. The CDR3 DNA reads TGTGCCTGGAGTCCAGGGACTGGCTACACCTTC.

The rearrangement links TRBV18 to TRBJ2-6; possibly TRBD2 for D (5 bases). The ends were cut back, 5 bases at V and 3 bases at J, with 11 bases in the middle. From germline, CDR1 is KGHSH and CDR2 LQKENI. The CDR3 consists of 15 residues. The CDR3 coding sequence is TGTGCCAGCTCAGAGGCGAGGGTTGGGGCCAACGTCCTGACTTTC. Translated: CASSEARVGANVLTF. Drawing the rest from reference TRBV18 and TRBJ2-6, the complete variable domain is NAGVMQNPRHLVRRRGQEARLRCSPMKGHSHVYWYRQLPEEGLKFMVYLQKENIIDESGMPKERFSAEFPKEGPSILRIQQVVRGDSAAYFCASSEARVGANVLTFGAGSRLTVL.

V usage is TRBV7-2 and J usage is TRBJ2-7; D ambiguous. CDR3 length: 14 amino acids. Germline CDR1 SGHTA, CDR2 FQGNSA. Trimming cost V 0 bases and J 3 bases, with 9 bases left between them. The CDR3 DNA sequence: TGTGCCAGCAGCTTAGCGGGAACCATCTACGAGCAGTACTTC. Translating it yields CASSLAGTIYEQYF.

The CDR3 loop is CASSYQGNVGNEQFF. CDR3 bases: TGTGCCAGCAGTTACCAGGGAAACGTGGGCAATGAGCAGTTCTTC. The V and J genes are TRBV6-6 and TRBJ2-1; D is possibly TRBD1 (5 bases). The CDR3 runs to 15 residues. Trimming took off 2 bases at V and 6 bases at J, with 14 bases between the two ends. Germline loops: CDR1 MNHNY, CDR2 SVGAGI (reference sequence).